This T cell receptor (beta chain) was recorded in a study of blood T cell repertoires in COVID-19. Cohort 3 recovery required two negative PCRs, clearance, or symptom resolution. There are 14 residues in the CDR3. Trimming took off 5 bases at V and 6 bases at J, with 14 bases between the two ends. CDR1 LGHNT and CDR2 FRNRAP come from the germline V gene. Study processing details: Counts of nucleated cells, estimated from reference gene primer amplification, were obtained. Produced via immunoSEQ multiplex PCR; TCRdb's table is partial and in-frame only. The D gene and trimming were derived from the DNA, and the V and J assignments and clone size from that table. In the table there are around 470,000 clones, about 90% of which are singletons.

This clonotype was sampled from a young man who had recovered from COVID-19. Input material: PBMCs or T cells enriched from blood (not recorded which). The rearrangement uses TRBV12-5 and TRBJ1-5; tentative D call: TRBD1 (5 bases). CDR3 amino acids: CASGPSGGGQPQHF. The CDR3, as DNA: TGTGCTAGTGGTCCCTCGGGGGGTGGTCAGCCCCAGCATTTT.